This TCR beta chain was obtained from a study of cytomegalovirus exposure and HLA in healthy donors. In the PCR, 60 Vbeta and 13 Jbeta primers were used. This table comes from immunoSEQ multiplex PCR, and its TCRdb copy is limited to in-frame clones, with some not included. The table shows 150,000 to 200,000 clones, with around 77% occurring only once. This clonotype was obtained from a man younger than 40 in good health and CMV-seronegative. Sequences were obtained from PBMCs.

CDR3 amino acids: CASTDTGDSYNEQFF. As DNA, the CDR3 is TGTGCCAGTACCGATACGGGAGACTCCTACAATGAGCAGTTCTTC. The chain links TRBV2 to TRBJ2-1; TRBD2 is a possible D gene (6 bases). The CDR3 totals 15 residues. V was shortened by 9 bases and J by 0 bases, with 15 bases between the two germline ends. Germline CDR1 is SNHLY and CDR2 is FYNNEI.